This T cell receptor (beta chain) was sequenced in a study of T cell changes during pregnancy in multiple sclerosis. CDR3 length equals 15 residues. Trimming at V came to 5 bases and at J to 4 bases, leaving 6 bases not matched to a gene. The germline V gene encodes CDR1 SEHNR and CDR2 FQNEAQ (reference sequence). The data were produced by immunoSEQ multiplex PCR, yet TCRdb's version contains in-frame clones alone and is incomplete. Of tens of thousands of clones listed, just under 95% are singletons. Sequenced material: peripheral blood, taken in the first trimester of pregnancy. V and J are TRBV7-9 and TRBJ2-1, with 9 positions matching TRBD2. This clonotype was obtained from a female donor with multiple sclerosis, enrolled in a pregnancy study. The CDR3 bases are TGTGCCAGCAGCCTATCGCGGGGGGGGTACAATGAGCAGTTCTTC. Protein product: CASSLSRGGYNEQFF.